This T cell receptor beta chain originates from a study of cytomegalovirus exposure and HLA in healthy donors. Study in general: Ancestry clustering placed around 81% of approximately 420 genotyped donors in the Caucasian-associated cluster.

Turning to this clone: Its cognate antigen is unknown.

The CDR3 runs to 14 residues. V was cut by 7 bases and J by 8 bases, with 17 bases left in between. Germline assignment: CDR1 MNHNS and CDR2 SASEGT. This PCR relied on a set of 60 Vbeta primers and 13 Jbeta primers. Measured with immunoSEQ multiplex PCR; TCRdb has only the in-frame clones, and not every one. The table shows hundreds of thousands of clones, with around 73% occurring only once. The study, taken as a whole, reports: Specific recognition of CMV antigens was confirmed in vitro for a few chains (all CMV-associated). Later findings reportedly placed an Asian-associated ancestry cluster below the roughly 670-donor mean for N-insertions.

The genes are TRBV6-1 and TRBJ1-4; D is possibly TRBD1 (5 bases). This sequence was found in a male donor in good health and CMV-seronegative. The specimen was PBMCs. CDR3 in amino acids: CASKEWGDGEKLFF. The DNA of the CDR3 is TGTGCCAGCAAAGAATGGGGGGATGGGGAAAAACTGTTTTTT.